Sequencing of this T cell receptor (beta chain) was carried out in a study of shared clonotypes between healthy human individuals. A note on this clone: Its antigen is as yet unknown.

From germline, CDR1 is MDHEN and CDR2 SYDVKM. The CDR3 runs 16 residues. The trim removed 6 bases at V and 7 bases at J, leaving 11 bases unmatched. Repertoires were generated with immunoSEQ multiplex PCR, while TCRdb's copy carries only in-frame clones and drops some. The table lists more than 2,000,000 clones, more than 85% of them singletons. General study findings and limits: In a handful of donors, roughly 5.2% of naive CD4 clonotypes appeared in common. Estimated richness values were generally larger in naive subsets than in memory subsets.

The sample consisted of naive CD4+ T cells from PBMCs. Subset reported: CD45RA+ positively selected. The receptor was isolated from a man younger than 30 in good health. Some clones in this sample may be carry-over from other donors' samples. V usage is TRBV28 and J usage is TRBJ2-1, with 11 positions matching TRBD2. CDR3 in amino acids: CASSTHTSGRSNEQFF. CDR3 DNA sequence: TGTGCCAGCAGCACCCATACTAGCGGGAGAAGTAATGAGCAGTTCTTC.